This is a list of T cell receptor beta chains from one sample in a study of blood T cells in healthy people across ages. Via MiXCR, TCRdb re-called the 5' RACE reads, giving one row per CDR3 protein. The data show some 1.5 million distinct CDR3 sequences, less than 45% seen once. The sequencing input was blood. All receptors come from a woman aged 18-35 years in good health. Each CDR3 is given without its conserved first and last residue.

>TRBJ1-5|TRBV15
ATSSTGGYRPQH
>TRBJ2-7|TRBV4-1
ASSHPESSEQY
>-|TRBV24-1
ATSDRQGTYYNEQY
>TRBJ2-1|TRBV9
ASSVVQSYNEQF
>TRBJ2-3|TRBV28
ANLDSSTDTQY
>TRBJ1-3|TRBV4-1
ASGTGTFGNTIY
>TRBJ1-1|TRBV10-3
AIRQGSRTEAF
>TRBJ1-2|TRBV5-1
ASASGTLPVGYT
>-|TRBV5-4
TSSEQGGEQY
>-|TRBV4-2
ASSQDWSGIPYEQY
>TRBJ2-3|TRBV15
ATSRDPLTDTSTDTQY
>TRBJ2-1|TRBV9
ASSVTLSNEQF
>TRBJ2-1|TRBV6-5
ASSSRDRGNEQF
>TRBJ2-1|TRBV15
ATSRTSPNPYNEQF
>TRBJ2-3|TRBV27
ASSIPGTDTQY
>TRBJ2-7|TRBV29-1
SGGQGTLREQY
>TRBJ1-1|TRBV20-1
SARPFQGYWGNTEAF
>TRBJ1-2|TRBV4-3
ASSQDVGKSYGYT
>TRBJ1-4|TRBV15
ATSRVPSEKLF
>TRBJ2-5|TRBV7-2
ASSSGDGISLETQY
>TRBJ2-7|TRBV7-2
ASSPRLAGGFEQY
>TRBJ2-7|TRBV12-3/TRBV12-4
ASANPVAGASYEQY
>TRBJ1-6|TRBV9
ASSGTDSSYNSPLH
>TRBJ1-6|TRBV6-5
ASSYGAKQPYNSPLH
>TRBJ2-3|TRBV29-1
SVAPGTASTDTQY
>TRBJ2-3|TRBV7-2
ASSLLTSDTQY
>TRBJ2-5|TRBV5-1
ASSLVQIKETQY
>TRBJ2-3|TRBV28
ASAFRGRTDTQY
>-|TRBV29-1
SGTFGGTQY
>TRBJ1-4|TRBV12-3/TRBV12-4
ASSLLEKLF
>TRBJ2-2|TRBV2
ASSERLANTGELF
>TRBJ1-6|TRBV7-2
ASSTRQRLNSPLH
>TRBJ2-3|TRBV29-1
SVEGQGAPRDTQY
>TRBJ2-4|TRBV7-2
ASGLGGPIAKNIQY
>TRBJ2-5|TRBV7-2
ASSLFWTDQETQY
>TRBJ2-1|TRBV12-3/TRBV12-4
ASSLRASGGWLIEQF
>-|TRBV6-5
ASSYRLHYNEQY
>TRBJ1-6|TRBV6-5
ASRAQDIANSPLH
>TRBJ1-2|TRBV6-5
ASTTYPYYGYT
>TRBJ2-6|TRBV18
ASSPPTSGSGANVLT
>TRBJ1-2|TRBV30
AWRAAGGDYGYT
>TRBJ2-7|TRBV29-1
SVTTGQY
>TRBJ2-7|TRBV28
ASSQPGTSRYEQY
>TRBJ2-4|TRBV7-9
ASSYGSILLEQY
>TRBJ1-4|TRBV12-3/TRBV12-4
ASGPRKGGEKLF
>TRBJ2-1|TRBV29-1
SVGTSGDAYNEQF
>TRBJ2-4|TRBV6-2/TRBV6-3
ASSTRDRAVKNIQY
>TRBJ2-3|TRBV6-2/TRBV6-3
ASSQLPTRGGRADTQY
>TRBJ1-2|TRBV12-3/TRBV12-4
ASSFPGRGGYT
>TRBJ2-4|TRBV6-6
ASSHGQGGEGIQY
>TRBJ1-2|TRBV6-2/TRBV6-3
ASSYNPGNYGYI
>TRBJ2-7|TRBV29-1
SVTGDRYEQY
>TRBJ2-3|TRBV18
ASSPNTQY
>TRBJ2-1|TRBV10-3
AISGLAGSYNEQF
>TRBJ2-3|TRBV25-1
ASSGVGSTDTQY
>TRBJ2-3|TRBV28
ASSLSAVSGDTQY
>TRBJ2-1|TRBV11-2
ASSPWEDNEQF
>TRBJ2-5|TRBV3-1
ASSQDGRFQETQY